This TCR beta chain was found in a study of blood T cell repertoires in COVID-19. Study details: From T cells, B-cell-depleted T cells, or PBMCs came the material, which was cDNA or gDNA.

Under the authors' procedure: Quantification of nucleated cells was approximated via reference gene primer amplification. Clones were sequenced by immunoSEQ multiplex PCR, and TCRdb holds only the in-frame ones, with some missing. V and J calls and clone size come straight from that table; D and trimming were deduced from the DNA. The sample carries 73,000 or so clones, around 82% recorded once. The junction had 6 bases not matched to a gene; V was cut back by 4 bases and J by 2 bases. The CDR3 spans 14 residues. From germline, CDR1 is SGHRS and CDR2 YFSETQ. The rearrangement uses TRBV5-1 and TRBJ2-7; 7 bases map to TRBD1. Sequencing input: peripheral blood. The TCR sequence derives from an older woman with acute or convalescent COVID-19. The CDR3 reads CASSASTGTYEQYF. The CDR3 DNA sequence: TGCGCCAGCAGCGCGTCGACAGGGACCTACGAGCAGTACTTC.